These 13 T cell receptor beta chains share one sample of origin, sequenced in a study of blood T cells in healthy people across ages (dated by TCRdb to about 2015). Libraries were built with 5' RACE. The instrument given in TCRdb is Illumina HiSeq 2500. A second roughly 6 to 11 cycle PCR used a sample-barcoded 5' primer and a J-beta primer mix. TCRdb cleaned the public reads at Q25 with fastp, built clones with MiXCR and kept in-frame beta chains. Every entry covers one CDR3 protein and lists the most common genes and DNA from its rows. Here the sample has hundreds of thousands of distinct CDR3 sequences; 40% to 65% occur a single time. Of the sample, approximately 40% is held by the ten largest clones. Sequenced: blood. All receptors come from a man aged 80 or over in good health.

This clonotype came up once. The V gene is TRBV14, the J gene TRBJ2-7; 14 bases line up with TRBD2. V dropped 3 bases and J dropped 7; count of bases not matched to a gene: 2. The CDR3 loop spans 14 amino acids. Germline V gene data show CDR1 as SGHDN and CDR2 as FVKESK. As DNA, the CDR3 is TGTGCCAGCAGCCAGCGGACTAGCGGGGGGGAGCAGTACTTC. Amino acid sequence: CASSQRTSGGEQYF.

This clonotype was counted only a few times. The chain is built from TRBV5-8 and TRBJ2-1; 12 bases map to TRBD2. The CDR3 length is 17 residues. Germline CDR1 SGHTS, CDR2 YDEGEE. The V gene end was trimmed by 6 bases and the J gene end by 6 bases; junction bases not matched to a gene: 13. DNA of the CDR3: TGTGCCAGCACCGGCGGGCCGGGACTAGCGGGCAGCAATGAGCAGTTCTTC. It specifies CASTGGPGLAGSNEQFF.

Here the CDR3 reads CSARLRIHEQYF. In nucleotides, the CDR3 is TGCAGTGCTAGGTTGCGCATCCACGAGCAGTACTTC. The V gene is TRBV20-1, the J gene TRBJ2-7; D is unresolved. The germline CDR1 and CDR2 sequences are DFQATT and SNEGSKA (reference sequence). The CDR3 contains 12 residues. V was shortened by 3 bases and J by 5 bases, with 11 bases between the two germline ends.

This chain uses TRBV10-1 with TRBJ2-7; no clear D gene. The germline gives CDR1 WNHNN, CDR2 SYGVQD (reference sequence). The CDR3 loop spans 11 amino acids. With 7 bases removed from V and 2 bases from J, the gap between germline ends came to 6 bases. Here the CDR3 reads CASTAPYEQYF. The CDR3 nucleotides read TGCGCCAGCACAGCCCCCTACGAGCAGTACTTC.

Comment on this clonotype: A much larger clone sits a single nucleotide away, making a read error possible. This chain links TRBV3-1 with TRBJ2-1; D may be TRBD2 (5 bases). CDR1 is LGHDT and CDR2 is YNNKEL in the germline V gene (reference sequence). CDR3 length: 13 residues. CDR3 nucleotides: TGTACCAGCAGCCGGGCTAGCTATAATGAGCAGTTCTTC. Protein sequence: CTSSRASYNEQFF.

This clonotype was recorded many times. This chain uses TRBV29-1 with TRBJ1-2; unclear D gene. This CDR3 contains 8 residues. Trimming pared 8 bases from V and 8 bases from J, leaving 6 bases between. The germline V gene has CDR1 SQVTM and CDR2 ANQGSEA. Here the CDR3 reads CSMEGYTF. In nucleotides, the CDR3 is TGCAGCATGGAAGGCTACACCTTC. Full variable domain (outside the CDR3, taken from reference TRBV29-1 and TRBJ1-2): SAVISQKPSRDICQRGTSLTIQCQVDSQVTMMFWYRQQPGQSLTLIATANQGSEATYESGFVIDKFPISRPNLTFSTLTVSNMSPEDSSIYLCSMEGYTFGSGTRLTVV.

V is TRBV6-1 and J is TRBJ2-3; 9 bases are shared with TRBD2. The V segment lost 5 bases and the J segment 4 bases; nucleotides outside the gene matches: 7. Germline CDR1 and CDR2: MNHNS and SASEGT. The CDR3 is 15 residues long. The chain's CDR3 is CASSKGLATPDTQYF. The DNA for the CDR3 is TGTGCCAGCAGTAAAGGACTAGCGACACCAGATACGCAGTATTTT.

CDR3 protein: CASSSGQGAKVQFF. DNA for the CDR3: TGTGCCAGCAGCTCGGGACAGGGGGCGAAAGTCCAGTTCTTC. The V call is TRBV7-8, the J call TRBJ2-1, with 12 bases identical to TRBD1. CDR1 and CDR2 (germline): SGHVS, FQNEAQ. This CDR3 region has 14 residues. The junction had 8 bases not matched to a gene; V was cut back by 4 bases and J by 13 bases.

This clonotype was counted only a few times. The chain recombines TRBV10-3 with TRBJ2-5; 7 nucleotides align to TRBD2. The J call may be incorrect, as the DNA end agrees better with TRBJ2-7. Germline CDR1 ENHRY, CDR2 SYGVKD. This CDR3 has 15 amino acids. This CDR3 is CAITPMGGGVYEQYF. The DNA of the CDR3 is TGTGCCATCACTCCGATGGGGGGAGGGGTCTACGAGCAGTACTTC.

The J gene is TRBJ1-2, the V gene TRBV20-1; D possibly corresponds to TRBD1 (6 bases). The V gene lost 4 bases and the J gene lost 6 bases, with 9 bases spanning the gap. CDR1 and CDR2 from the germline V gene are DFQATT and SNEGSKA (reference sequence). The CDR3 runs 11 residues. This CDR3 is CSATRGDGYTF. The CDR3 DNA is TGCAGTGCTACGAGGGGGGATGGCTACACCTTC.

The chain combines TRBV15 with TRBJ2-2, with unresolved D. Germline V CDR1 and CDR2: LNHNV, YYDKDF (reference sequence). This CDR3 is built from 12 residues. Trimming left V 1 base short and J 7 bases short, with 4 bases between. CDR3 loop: CATSRGYGELFF. The CDR3 DNA sequence: TGTGCCACCAGCAGAGGTTACGGGGAGCTGTTTTTT.

This clonotype was seen ten or more times. The chain links TRBV9 to TRBJ2-3; D gene ambiguous. CDR3 length: 14 amino acids. From germline, CDR1 is SGDLS and CDR2 YYNGEE. With 4 bases removed from V and 2 bases from J, the gap between germline ends came to 11 bases. CDR3: CASSPAVNTDTQYF. CDR3 coding DNA: TGTGCCAGCAGCCCGGCGGTGAACACAGATACGCAGTATTTT.

This clonotype was detected only a few times. V is TRBV6-5 and J is TRBJ2-4; 7 bases line up with TRBD1. The assigned J gene may be wrong: the sequence end matches TRBJ2-7 better. CDR1 is MNHEY, CDR2 SVGAGI, per germline. This CDR3 comprises 15 residues. In nucleotides, the CDR3 is TGTGCCAGCAGTGCCACCGGGACAGTGATCTACGAGCAGTACTTC. This gives the protein CASSATGTVIYEQYF.